Below, 18 T cell receptor beta chains from the same sample are listed, as sequenced in a study of shared clonotypes between healthy human individuals. Profiled with immunoSEQ multiplex PCR; TCRdb holds only in-frame clones, not every one. In the table there are over a million clones, approximately 96% of which are singletons. The sample was naive CD4+ T cells sorted from blood. The subset denotes: CD45RA+ positively selected. The receptor set was obtained from a man aged 25 to 40 in good health.

With regard to this clone: Other nucleotide sequences in the sample specify the same CDR3. The V call is TRBV5-1, the J call TRBJ2-3; D gene uncertain. Germline V gene lookup returns CDR1 SGHRS and CDR2 YFSETQ. The V gene lost 2 bases and the J gene lost 1 base, with 11 bases spanning the gap. This CDR3 contains 15 residues. CDR3 residues: CASSLSPAGTDTQYF. The CDR3 nucleotides are TGCGCCAGCAGCTTAAGTCCAGCAGGCACAGATACGCAGTATTTT.

This clone was recorded only once. The chain links TRBV15 to TRBJ1-4, with no clear D. The V end lost 8 bases, the J end lost 4 bases, and 14 bases lay between the germline ends. The length of the CDR3 is 14 residues. Germline CDR1 is LNHNV and CDR2 is YYDKDF (reference sequence). CDR3 sequence: CATAAGSFNEKLFF. As DNA, the CDR3 is TGTGCCACCGCAGCCGGCAGCTTTAATGAAAAACTGTTTTTT.

In the case of this clone: Other DNA sequences of this sample code for an identical CDR3. The V and J genes are TRBV7-2 and TRBJ2-1; D gene ambiguous. CDR1 SGHTA and CDR2 FQGNSA come from the germline V gene. V was shortened by 1 base and J by 0 bases, with 7 bases between the two germline ends. This CDR3 has 15 residues. This CDR3 is CASSLVSSSYNEQFF. CDR3 DNA: TGTGCCAGCAGCTTAGTTAGCAGCTCCTACAATGAGCAGTTCTTC.

The table lists this clone with a count of one. The V gene is TRBV11-3, the J gene TRBJ2-5, with a possible D match to TRBD1 (5 bases). V dropped 5 bases and J dropped 1 base, with 23 bases sitting between them. This CDR3 has 18 residues. CDR1 and CDR2 (germline): SGHNT, YENEEA. CDR3 amino acids: CASSPGRGGKESQETQYF. The CDR3 DNA reads as TGTGCCAGCAGCCCTGGTAGGGGTGGGAAGGAGTCCCAAGAGACCCAGTACTTC.

V gene TRBV6-1 combines with J gene TRBJ2-1, with D perhaps matching TRBD1 (6 bases). V was trimmed by 8 bases and J by 3 bases, leaving 14 bases between them. CDR3 length: 14 residues. The germline CDR1 and CDR2 sequences are MNHNS and SASEGT. CDR3 sequence reads: CASCGQHSYNEQFF. The CDR3 DNA is TGTGCCAGCTGCGGACAGCATAGCTACAATGAGCAGTTCTTC.

The CDR3 loop reads CASSLLGGGTGELFF. The CDR3 bases are TGTGCCAGCAGCCTCCTAGGGGGAGGCACCGGGGAGCTGTTTTTT. The chain links TRBV7-3 to TRBJ2-2; D possibly matches TRBD1 or TRBD2 (6 bases each). CDR1 is SGHTA, CDR2 FQGTGA, per germline. The CDR3 is 15 residues long. Trimming stripped 5 bases from V and 4 bases from J, with 14 bases between. Drawing the rest from reference TRBV7-3 and TRBJ2-2, the complete variable domain is GAGVSQTPSNKVTEKGKYVELRCDPISGHTALYWYRQSLGQGPEFLIYFQGTGAADDSGLPNDRFFAVRPEGSVSTLKIQRTERGDSAVYLCASSLLGGGTGELFFGEGSRLTVL.

The chain couples TRBV14 to TRBJ2-1; D unresolved. Germline V gene lookup returns CDR1 SGHDN and CDR2 FVKESK. The CDR3 loop spans 16 amino acids. V gave up 0 bases and J gave up 1 base, with 10 bases separating them. The CDR3 is CASSQEAVGSYNEQFF. In DNA, the CDR3 is TGTGCCAGCAGCCAAGAAGCAGTGGGGTCCTACAATGAGCAGTTCTTC.

Note on this clone: The same CDR3 can be traced to other DNA sequences in this sample. The chain combines TRBV5-1 with TRBJ2-1; D is unresolved. The CDR3 runs to 15 residues. V lost 4 bases, J lost 0 bases, and 11 bases lay in between. Germline V gene data show CDR1 as SGHRS and CDR2 as YFSETQ. Here the CDR3 DNA reads TGCGCCAGCAGCCCCCTGGCGGCCTCCTACAATGAGCAGTTCTTC. It specifies CASSPLAASYNEQFF.

About this clone itself: This sample includes further DNA sequences coding for the same CDR3. The chain employs TRBV5-1 and TRBJ1-5; perhaps TRBD1 as D (5 bases). Germline V lookup: CDR1 SGHRS, CDR2 YFSETQ. The CDR3 extends over 15 amino acids. With 4 bases removed from V and 4 bases from J, the gap between germline ends came to 15 bases. Here the CDR3 reads CASSLGGRGNQPQHF. CDR3 nucleotides: TGCGCCAGCAGCCTGGGGGGACGAGGAAATCAGCCCCAGCATTTT.

This clone was seen just once. V is TRBV6-9 and J is TRBJ2-3; 7 bases fit TRBD1. V shed 8 bases, J shed 7 bases, and the junction held 9 bases outside the gene matches. This CDR3 contains 13 residues. The germline gives CDR1 MNHGY, CDR2 SVAAGI. DNA for the CDR3: TGTGCCAGCTCTAGGGGGCCAGATAATACGCAGTATTTT. Amino acids: CASSRGPDNTQYF.

On this clone itself: Other DNA sequences from this sample encode an identical CDR3 as well. This sequence joins TRBV15 and TRBJ2-5, with D hard to call. V was pared by 2 bases and J by 1 base, with 2 bases between. Germline V CDR1 and CDR2: LNHNV, YYDKDF (reference sequence). The CDR3 is made up of 12 amino acids. The CDR3 protein is CATSRTQETQYF. The DNA for the CDR3 is TGTGCCACCAGCAGAACCCAAGAGACCCAGTACTTC.

The chain has TRBV4-3 and TRBJ1-2; no firm D call. The CDR3 consists of 15 residues. Trimming removed 4 bases at V and 3 bases at J, with 15 bases between. In germline, CDR1 is LGHNA, CDR2 YSLEER. CDR3 in DNA: TGCGCCAGCAGCCGCGAGCAGGCGCCATACTATGGCTACACCTTC. Translating it yields CASSREQAPYYGYTF.

The rearrangement links TRBV30 to TRBJ2-7; the D gene is possibly TRBD2 (5 bases). Germline CDR1 reads GTSNPN; CDR2 reads SVGIG (reference sequence). Trimming stripped 1 base from V and 4 bases from J, with 20 bases between. There are 16 residues in the CDR3. The CDR3 DNA follows: TGTGCCTGGAGTGCGGATAGGGAGAGGGAGTGGTACGAGCAGTACTTC. It specifies CAWSADREREWYEQYF.

V and J are TRBV7-3 and TRBJ1-1, with TRBD1 matching over 9 bases. Per germline, CDR1 SGHTA and CDR2 FQGTGA. The J segment lost 11 bases and the V segment lost 4 bases, leaving 8 bases of the junction unmatched. The CDR3 sequence is 13 residues long. The chain's CDR3 is CASSSDRGSGAFF. Written as DNA, the CDR3 is TGTGCCAGCAGCTCAGACAGGGGGAGCGGGGCTTTCTTT. The whole variable domain, filled in from reference TRBV7-3 and TRBJ1-1, reads GAGVSQTPSNKVTEKGKYVELRCDPISGHTALYWYRQSLGQGPEFLIYFQGTGAADDSGLPNDRFFAVRPEGSVSTLKIQRTERGDSAVYLCASSSDRGSGAFFGQGTRLTVV.

The V and J genes are TRBV6-6 and TRBJ2-7, with 7 bases fitting TRBD1. The CDR3 spans 13 residues. Losses at the gene ends were 5 bases for V and 2 bases for J; bases not matched to a gene: 3. CDR1 and CDR2 from the germline V gene are MNHNY and SVGAGI (reference sequence). In DNA, the CDR3 is TGTGCCAGCAGTCTTCAGGGGGCCTACGAGCAGTACTTC. Translation gives CASSLQGAYEQYF.

This chain links TRBV28 with TRBJ2-5; D is unresolved. Germline V gene data show CDR1 as MDHEN and CDR2 as SYDVKM. The CDR3 has 13 amino acids. With 8 bases removed from V and 2 bases from J, the gap between germline ends came to 12 bases. DNA for the CDR3: TGTGCCAGCGGGAAGGCGGATCAAGAGACCCAGTACTTC. It encodes CASGKADQETQYF.

This clone was picked up one time. This rearrangement joins TRBV5-1 to TRBJ2-5; the D is unclear. Germline V gives CDR1 SGHRS, CDR2 YFSETQ. The CDR3 runs to 12 residues. The germline V and J ends were trimmed by 8 bases and 3 bases, with 11 bases remaining between them. The CDR3 is CARPLQKETQYF. In nucleotides, the CDR3 is TGCGCCAGGCCGTTGCAGAAAGAGACCCAGTACTTC.

V is TRBV28 and J is TRBJ2-5; 10 bases agree with TRBD1. The CDR3 sequence is 15 residues long. After removal of 6 bases from V and 3 bases from J, the junction contained 7 bases not matched to a gene. From germline, CDR1 is MDHEN and CDR2 SYDVKM. CDR3 region: CASRGAGTGEETQYF. The CDR3 DNA is TGTGCCAGCAGAGGGGCGGGGACAGGGGAAGAGACCCAGTACTTC.